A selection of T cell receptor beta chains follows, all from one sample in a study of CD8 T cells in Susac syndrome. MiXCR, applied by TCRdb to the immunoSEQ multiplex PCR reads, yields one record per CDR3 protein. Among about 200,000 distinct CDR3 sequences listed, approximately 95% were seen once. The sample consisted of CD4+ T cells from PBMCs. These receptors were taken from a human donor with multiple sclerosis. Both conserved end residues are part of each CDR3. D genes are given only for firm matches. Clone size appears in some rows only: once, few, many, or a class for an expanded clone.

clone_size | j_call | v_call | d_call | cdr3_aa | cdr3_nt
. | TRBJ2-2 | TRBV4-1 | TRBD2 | CASRQPAGGTRPGELFF | TGCGCCAGCAGGCAACCGGCCGGGGGGACGAGACCCGGGGAGCTGTTTTTT
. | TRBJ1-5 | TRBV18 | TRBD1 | CASSPGQGAGQPQHF | TGTGCCAGCTCACCGGGGCAGGGGGCGGGTCAGCCCCAGCATTTT
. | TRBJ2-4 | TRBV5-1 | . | CASSYTEAKNIQYF | TGCGCCAGCAGCTACACGGAAGCCAAAAACATTCAGTACTTC
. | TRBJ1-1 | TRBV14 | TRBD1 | CASSRLGEGASTEAFF | TGTGCCAGCAGCCGACTCGGGGAGGGGGCGAGCACTGAAGCTTTCTTT
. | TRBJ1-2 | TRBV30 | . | CAWSVPWTANYGYTF | TGTGCCTGGAGTGTTCCTTGGACAGCTAACTATGGCTACACCTTC
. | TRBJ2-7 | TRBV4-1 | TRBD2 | CASSQLWEGHTYEQYF | TGCGCCAGCAGCCAGTTGTGGGAGGGCCACACCTACGAGCAGTACTTC
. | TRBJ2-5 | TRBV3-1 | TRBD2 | CASIAGTSGGAIETQYF | TGTGCCAGCATCGCCGGGACTAGCGGGGGGGCCATAGAGACCCAGTACTTC
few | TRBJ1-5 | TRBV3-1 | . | CASSQAGNQPQHF | TGTGCCAGCAGCCAAGCCGGTAATCAGCCCCAGCATTTT
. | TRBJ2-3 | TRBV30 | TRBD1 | CAYSQGQGFTQYF | TGTGCTTACTCACAGGGGCAGGGTTTTACGCAGTATTTT
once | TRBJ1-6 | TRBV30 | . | CAWTGVGNSPLHF | TGTGCCTGGACAGGGGTGGGGAATTCACCCCTCCACTTT
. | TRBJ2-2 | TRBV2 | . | CASRTGPNTGELFF | TGTGCCAGCAGGACAGGTCCTAACACCGGGGAGCTGTTTTTT
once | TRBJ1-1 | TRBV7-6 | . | CASSSSGGTEAFF | TGTGCCAGCAGCTCAAGCGGGGGCACTGAAGCTTTCTTT
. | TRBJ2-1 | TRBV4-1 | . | CASSQVDMVTYNEQFF | TGCGCCAGCAGCCAAGTCGACATGGTCACCTACAATGAGCAGTTCTTC
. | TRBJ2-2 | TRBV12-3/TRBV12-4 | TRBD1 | CASRTGTGELFF | TGTGCCAGCAGGACAGGGACCGGGGAGCTGTTTTTT
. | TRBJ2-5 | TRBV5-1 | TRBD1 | CASSPGTGKETQYF | TGCGCCAGCAGCCCCGGGACAGGGAAAGAGACCCAGTACTTC
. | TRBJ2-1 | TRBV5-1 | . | CASSQAYSNNEQFF | TGCGCCAGCAGCCAGGCTTACTCCAACAATGAGCAGTTCTTC
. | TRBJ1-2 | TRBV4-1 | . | CASSQEESRGYGYTF | TGCGCCAGCAGCCAAGAAGAGAGTAGAGGCTATGGCTACACCTTC
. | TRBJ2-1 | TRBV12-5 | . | CASGSPQHRSFNSLEQFF | TGTGCTAGTGGTTCGCCCCAGCACAGGAGCTTTAATAGTCTTGAGCAGTTCTTC
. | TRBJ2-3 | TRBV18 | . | CASSSMSDTQYF | TGTGCCAGCTCGTCGATGTCAGATACGCAGTATTTT
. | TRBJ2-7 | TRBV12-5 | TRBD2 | CASGSGLAGGLFYEQYF | TGTGCTAGTGGCTCGGGACTAGCGGGGGGGCTTTTCTACGAGCAGTACTTC
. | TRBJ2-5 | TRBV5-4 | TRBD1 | CASSLERGQVETQYF | TGTGCCAGCAGCTTAGAAAGGGGGCAGGTAGAGACCCAGTACTTC
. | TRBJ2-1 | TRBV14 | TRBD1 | CASSTHRGQPLYNEQFF | TGTGCCAGCAGCACACACAGGGGTCAGCCCCTCTACAATGAGCAGTTCTTC
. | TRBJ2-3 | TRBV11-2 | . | CASSPRGRGSTDTQYF | TGTGCCAGCAGCCCGCGGGGGCGGGGGTCCACAGATACGCAGTATTTT
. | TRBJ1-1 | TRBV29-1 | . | CSVEDRTRGTEAFF | TGCAGCGTTGAAGATCGCACTAGGGGGACTGAAGCTTTCTTT
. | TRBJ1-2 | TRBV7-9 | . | CASSPRGGLDGYTF | TGTGCCAGCAGCCCTCGGGGTGGTCTGGATGGCTACACCTTC
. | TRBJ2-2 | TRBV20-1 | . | CSASQGYTGELFF | TGCAGTGCTAGCCAGGGCTACACCGGGGAGCTGTTTTTT
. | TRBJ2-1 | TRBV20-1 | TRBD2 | CSAQLAGGGLDEQFF | TGCAGTGCCCAACTAGCGGGGGGAGGTCTGGATGAGCAGTTCTTC
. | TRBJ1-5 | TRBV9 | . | CASSVGDTSNQPQHF | TGTGCCAGCAGCGTAGGGGACACCAGCAATCAGCCCCAGCATTTT
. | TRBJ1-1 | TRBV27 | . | CASAHMNTEAFF | TGTGCCAGCGCCCATATGAACACTGAAGCTTTCTTT
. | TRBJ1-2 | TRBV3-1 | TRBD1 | CASSQVAGQGARGYTF | TGTGCCAGCAGCCAAGTTGCGGGACAGGGGGCGCGTGGCTACACCTTC
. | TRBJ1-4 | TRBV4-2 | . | CASSQNPTEKLFF | TGTGCCAGCAGCCAGAATCCAACCGAAAAACTGTTTTTT
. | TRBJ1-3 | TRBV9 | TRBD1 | CASSQWTGTGNTIYF | TGTGCCAGCAGTCAATGGACAGGGACTGGAAACACCATATATTTT
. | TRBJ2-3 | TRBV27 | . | CASSYRRGGLDTQYF | TGTGCCAGCAGTTACAGGAGGGGGGGCCTCGATACGCAGTATTTT
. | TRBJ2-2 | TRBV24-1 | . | CATSEAGPTGELFF | TGTGCCACCAGTGAGGCCGGACCGACCGGGGAGCTGTTTTTT
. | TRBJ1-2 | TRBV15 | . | CATSRDYTEDGYTF | TGTGCCACCAGCAGAGATTATACAGAGGATGGCTACACCTTC
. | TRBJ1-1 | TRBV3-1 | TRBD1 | CASSQLNRGQAFF | TGTGCCAGCAGCCAACTTAACAGGGGGCAAGCTTTCTTT
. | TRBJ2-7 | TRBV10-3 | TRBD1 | CAISRDSTNEQYF | TGTGCCATCAGCCGGGACAGTACGAACGAGCAGTACTTC
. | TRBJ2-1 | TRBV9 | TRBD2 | CATRTSGSYNEQFF | TGTGCCACACGGACTAGCGGGTCCTACAATGAGCAGTTCTTC
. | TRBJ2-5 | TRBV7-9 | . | CASSFSRVSETQYF | TGTGCCAGCAGCTTTAGCAGGGTGTCGGAGACCCAGTACTTC
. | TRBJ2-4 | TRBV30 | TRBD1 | CAWSGDRAAKNIQYF | TGTGCCTGGAGTGGGGACAGGGCAGCCAAAAACATTCAGTACTTC
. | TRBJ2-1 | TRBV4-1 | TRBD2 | CASSQASGGFYNEQFF | TGCGCCAGCAGCCAAGCGAGCGGGGGGTTTTACAATGAGCAGTTCTTC
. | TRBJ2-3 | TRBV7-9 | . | CASSLGAGTLGDTQYF | TGTGCCAGCAGCTTGGGGGCCGGGACTCTAGGAGATACGCAGTATTTT
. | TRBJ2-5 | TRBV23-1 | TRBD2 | CASSQVSGLARPQETQYF | TGCGCCAGCAGTCAAGTTAGCGGACTAGCGCGACCCCAAGAGACCCAGTACTTC
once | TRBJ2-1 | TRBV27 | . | CASSQHNEQFF | TGTGCCAGCAGTCAGCACAATGAGCAGTTCTTC
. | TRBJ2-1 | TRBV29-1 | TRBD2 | CSVAGGRGSSYNEQFF | TGCAGCGTTGCCGGCGGGCGGGGGAGCTCCTACAATGAGCAGTTCTTC
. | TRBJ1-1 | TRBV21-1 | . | CASSKVEEQGGEAFF | TGTGCCAGCAGCAAAGTTGAGGAGCAGGGGGGTGAAGCTTTCTTT
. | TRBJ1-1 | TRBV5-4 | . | CASSLERAAGTEAFF | TGTGCCAGCAGCTTGGAGAGGGCAGCGGGCACTGAAGCTTTCTTT
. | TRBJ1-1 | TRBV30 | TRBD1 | CAWSPGTGWSEAFF | TGTGCCTGGAGTCCCGGGACAGGGTGGTCTGAAGCTTTCTTT
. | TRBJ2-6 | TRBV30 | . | CAGGVAGANVLTF | TGTGCCGGGGGAGTCGCTGGGGCCAACGTCCTGACTTTC
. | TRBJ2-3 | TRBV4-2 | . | CASSQDLSSRVADTQYF | TGTGCCAGCAGCCAAGATTTGTCTAGTCGGGTTGCAGATACGCAGTATTTT
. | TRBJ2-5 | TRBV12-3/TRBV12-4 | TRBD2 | CASSFASGGQETQYF | TGTGCCAGCAGTTTTGCTAGCGGGGGGCAAGAGACCCAGTACTTC
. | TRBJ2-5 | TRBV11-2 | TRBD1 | CASSSNGQGQETQYF | TGTGCCAGCAGCTCCAATGGACAGGGTCAAGAGACCCAGTACTTC
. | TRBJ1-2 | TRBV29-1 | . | CSATPYQGDGYTF | TGCAGCGCTACTCCTTACCAGGGAGATGGCTACACCTTC
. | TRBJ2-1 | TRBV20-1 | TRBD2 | CSVALAGVDEQFF | TGCAGTGTGGCGCTAGCGGGGGTGGATGAGCAGTTCTTC
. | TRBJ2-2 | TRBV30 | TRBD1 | CAWSVDREAGELFF | TGTGCCTGGAGTGTCGACAGGGAAGCCGGGGAGCTGTTTTTT
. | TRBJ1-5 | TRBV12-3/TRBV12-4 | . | CASSTDTGPQHF | TGTGCCAGCAGTACAGACACCGGGCCCCAGCATTTT
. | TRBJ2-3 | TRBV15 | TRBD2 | CATSTPYGGGVTDTQYF | TGTGCCACCAGCACCCCATACGGCGGGGGGGTGACAGATACGCAGTATTTT
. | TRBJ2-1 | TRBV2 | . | CASNRLSLDEQFF | TGTGCCAGCAACAGACTCTCCCTCGATGAGCAGTTCTTC
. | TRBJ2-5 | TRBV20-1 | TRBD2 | CSARWGGNQETQYF | TGCAGTGCTAGATGGGGGGGGAACCAAGAGACCCAGTACTTC
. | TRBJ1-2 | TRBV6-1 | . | CASSSLGADIGYGYTF | TGTGCCAGCAGCTCCCTGGGGGCGGACATTGGATATGGCTACACCTTC